This entry features one TCR beta chain sequence. This specimen comes from a study of cytotoxic CD8 clonotypes in ibrutinib-treated CLL. Genomic DNA (around 2 micrograms) was obtained from cryopreserved PBMCs for construction of TCR beta libraries. TCRdb's table, derived via immunoSEQ multiplex PCR, lists solely in-frame clones and lacks some. The top ten hold 7% to 9.5% of the sample, which has 20,000 to 30,000 clones, about four fifths seen once. Trimming cost V 10 bases and J 3 bases; bases outside gene matches: 3. The CDR3 contains 12 residues. From germline, CDR1 is MNHNY and CDR2 SVGAGI (reference sequence).

V gene TRBV6-6 combines with J gene TRBJ2-3; TRBD1 agrees at 8 bases. The clonotype comes from a human donor with chronic lymphocytic leukemia. The specimen was PBMCs, collected before ibrutinib treatment. The DNA of the CDR3 is TGTGCCACACGGGACAGGACAGATACGCAGTATTTT. This codes for CATRDRTDTQYF.